One and the same sample provided the 30 T cell receptor beta chains below, sequenced in a study of blood T cells in healthy people across ages. Primed by a sample-barcoded 5' primer and a J-beta primer mix, a second PCR proceeded for 7 to 11 cycles. TCRdb independently ran MiXCR on the 5' RACE reads; one entry per CDR3 protein. This sample has a few hundred thousand distinct CDR3 sequences, with 50% to 60% found just once. Sequencing was done on a sample of blood. The receptors shown here come from a man in his 60s in good health.

The gene calls are TRBV3-1 and TRBJ1-2, with D maybe TRBD1 (6 bases). V lost 4 bases and J 7 bases, leaving 19 bases between the germline ends. The V gene's germline CDR1 is LGHDT and CDR2 YNNKEL (reference sequence). The CDR3 has 15 residues. The CDR3 is CASSPHREKNGGYTF. The CDR3 DNA follows: TGTGCCAGCAGCCCACACAGGGAGAAGAATGGTGGCTACACCTTC.

The chain has TRBV7-2 and TRBJ1-1; D unresolved. Germline V gives CDR1 SGHTA, CDR2 FQGNSA. Trimming removed 5 bases from V and 1 base from J, with 11 bases in between. The CDR3 is 14 residues long. In DNA, the CDR3 is TGTGCCAGCAGCCAGGACGTCCGGAACACTGAAGCTTTCTTT. Amino acids: CASSQDVRNTEAFF.

The genes are TRBV27 and TRBJ2-6, with D unclear. This CDR3 region has 17 residues. V was clipped by 0 bases and J by 1 base, with 10 bases between them. Looked up from germline, CDR1 is MNHEY and CDR2 is SMNVEV (reference sequence). CDR3 residues: CASSLSSLVSGANVLTF. DNA for the CDR3: TGTGCCAGCAGTTTATCGAGCTTAGTTTCTGGGGCCAACGTCCTGACTTTC.

The rearrangement uses TRBV20-1 and TRBJ2-3, with 14 nucleotides matching TRBD2. From germline, CDR1 is DFQATT and CDR2 SNEGSKA (reference sequence). The CDR3 spans 15 residues. With V trimmed by 3 bases and J by 5 bases, 4 bases remained unmatched. The CDR3: CSARTSGGAGDTQYF. The CDR3 nucleotides are TGCAGTGCTAGGACTAGCGGGGGGGCCGGAGATACGCAGTATTTT.

J is TRBJ2-5 and V is TRBV6-1, with 11 positions matching TRBD1. This CDR3 has 16 residues. CDR1 is MNHNS, CDR2 SASEGT, per germline. Losses at the gene ends were 3 bases for V and 1 base for J; bases not matched to a gene: 4. CDR3 sequence reads: CASSDEDRGLQETQYF. Here the CDR3 DNA reads TGTGCCAGCAGTGATGAGGACAGGGGGCTCCAAGAGACCCAGTACTTC.

V gene TRBV20-1 combines with J gene TRBJ2-1; D remains unclear. V was pared by 1 base and J by 4 bases, with 11 bases between. Per germline, CDR1 DFQATT and CDR2 SNEGSKA (reference sequence). The CDR3 loop spans 14 amino acids. The CDR3 DNA reads as TGCAGTGCTAGAGGCAGAGACGTATACAATGAGCAGTTCTTC. Translation gives CSARGRDVYNEQFF.

The chain recombines TRBV6-1 with TRBJ1-1; TRBD1 might be the D (6 bases). CDR3 size: 17 residues. Looked up from germline, CDR1 is MNHNS and CDR2 is SASEGT. Trimming pared 8 bases from V and 1 base from J, leaving 23 bases between. The chain's CDR3 is CASRTLIEGDRNTEAFF. As DNA, the CDR3 is TGTGCCAGCCGAACTCTGATAGAGGGGGACCGGAACACTGAAGCTTTCTTT.

This clonotype was counted between two and nine times. The J gene is TRBJ2-7, the V gene TRBV27; 8 positions agree with TRBD2. Losses at the gene ends were 1 base for V and 5 bases for J; bases not matched to a gene: 10. Looked up from germline, CDR1 is MNHEY and CDR2 is SMNVEV (reference sequence). The CDR3 sequence is 16 residues long. In DNA form, the CDR3 reads TGTGCCAGCAGTTTATTCGGCGAGCGGGAGATCAACGAGCAGTACTTC. Its protein is CASSLFGEREINEQYF.

This clonotype appeared a few times. This chain links TRBV29-1 with TRBJ2-5; 10 bases align to TRBD2. The junction had 1 base not matched to a gene; V was cut back by 7 bases and J by 5 bases. CDR3 length: 11 residues. Germline CDR1 SQVTM, CDR2 ANQGSEA. In DNA, the CDR3 is TGCAGCGAGACTAGCGGGGAGACCCAGTACTTC. Protein: CSETSGETQYF.

The chain uses TRBV5-1 and TRBJ2-5; 7 positions match TRBD2. Germline V lookup: CDR1 SGHRS, CDR2 YFSETQ. The CDR3 spans 15 residues. The trim removed 4 bases at V and 4 bases at J, leaving 10 bases unmatched. CDR3 bases: TGCGCCAGCAGCCGAAATACAGGCGGGAGAGAGACCCAGTACTTC. This sequence encodes CASSRNTGGRETQYF. The full variable domain, in which reference TRBV5-1 and TRBJ2-5 provide the parts outside the CDR3, is KAGVTQTPRYLIKTRGQQVTLSCSPISGHRSVSWYQQTPGQGLQFLFEYFSETQRNKGNFPGRFSGRQFSNSRSEMNVSTLELGDSALYLCASSRNTGGRETQYFGPGTRLLVL.

The J gene is TRBJ2-1, the V gene TRBV12-3 or TRBV12-4, with TRBD2 matching over 8 bases. Germline trimming cut 1 base from V and 6 bases from J; bases unmatched to any gene: 8. The CDR3 has 16 residues. The CDR3 here is CASSLVGTGGVNEQFF. The CDR3 DNA is TGTGCCAGCAGTTTAGTGGGGACGGGAGGGGTCAATGAGCAGTTCTTC.

The chain uses TRBV7-9 and TRBJ1-1; maybe TRBD1 (6 bases). CDR3 length: 13 amino acids. Trimming removed 8 bases from V and 2 bases from J, with 12 bases in between. The germline V gene has CDR1 SEHNR and CDR2 FQNEAQ (reference sequence). CDR3 DNA sequence: TGTGCCAGCTTCGGACAGCGAAACACTGAAGCTTTCTTT. The encoded protein is CASFGQRNTEAFF.

This clonotype showed up just a few times. The chain employs TRBV6-1 and TRBJ1-2; tentative D call: TRBD1 (6 bases). This CDR3 has 13 residues. The germline gives CDR1 MNHNS, CDR2 SASEGT. V was clipped by 2 bases and J by 4 bases, with 8 bases between them. CDR3 residues: CASSENRVYGYTF. Here the CDR3 DNA reads TGTGCCAGCAGTGAAAACAGGGTCTATGGCTACACCTTC.

This chain joins TRBV20-1 and TRBJ2-1, with unresolved D. V was cut by 1 base and J by 0 bases, with 4 bases left in between. The CDR3 spans 13 residues. In germline, CDR1 is DFQATT, CDR2 SNEGSKA (reference sequence). CDR3 region: CSARGVSYNEQFF. The CDR3 coding sequence is TGCAGTGCTAGAGGGGTCTCCTACAATGAGCAGTTCTTC.

In DNA form, the CDR3 reads TGCGCCAGCAGCTTCGTCCGGGGGGGCTACGAGCAGTACTTC. This sequence encodes CASSFVRGGYEQYF. The V call is TRBV5-1, the J call TRBJ2-7; 8 nucleotides align to TRBD2. The germline CDR1 and CDR2 sequences are SGHRS and YFSETQ. This CDR3 region has 14 residues. The V segment lost 2 bases and the J segment 3 bases; nucleotides outside the gene matches: 4.

Notes on this clonotype: The junction shows a germline mismatch at one end, possibly a read error. The chain is built from TRBV30 and TRBJ2-7, with D possibly TRBD2 on 5 matching bases. The length of the CDR3 is 11 residues. Germline CDR1 GTSNPN, CDR2 SVGIG (reference sequence). The CDR3 region is CAGSLGREQYF. CDR3 sequence (DNA): TGTGCCGGGAGTCTTGGGCGCGAGCAGTACTTC. Filled out from reference TRBV30 and TRBJ2-7, the complete variable domain reads SQTIHQWPATLVQPVGSPLSLECTVEGTSNPNLYWYRQAAGRGLQLLFYSVGIGQISSEVPQNLSASRPQDRQFILSSKKLLLSDSGFYLCAGSLGREQYFGPGTRLTVT.

V is TRBV12-3 or TRBV12-4 and J is TRBJ2-3; 9 positions match TRBD1. Trimming took 4 bases from V and 6 from J; bases not matched to a gene: 11. The CDR3 consists of 16 residues. CDR3 nucleotide sequence: TGTGCCAGCAGTTCCGGGACAGGGCGGGTTCGGGATACGCAGTATTTT. Residues: CASSSGTGRVRDTQYF.

This clonotype came up a few times. The chain employs TRBV2 and TRBJ2-7, with TRBD1 as a possible D gene (5 bases). CDR1 is SNHLY and CDR2 is FYNNEI in the germline V gene. The CDR3 is made up of 11 amino acids. V lost 6 bases and J 7 bases, leaving 10 bases between the germline ends. CDR3 loop: CASSLYREQYF. CDR3 nucleotide sequence: TGTGCCAGCAGCCTTTACAGGGAGCAGTACTTC. The full variable domain, completed using reference TRBV2 and TRBJ2-7, is EPEVTQTPSHQVTQMGQEVILRCVPISNHLYFYWYRQILGQKVEFLVSFYNNEISEKSEIFDDQFSVERPDGSNFTLKIRSTKLEDSAMYFCASSLYREQYFGPGTRLTVT.

The chain has TRBV4-2 and TRBJ2-5; TRBD2 matches at 7 bases. This CDR3 is 16 amino acids long. In germline, CDR1 is LGHNA, CDR2 YNFKEQ. The V and J ends lost 2 bases and 5 bases, in that order; junction bases with no gene match: 11. The CDR3 nucleotides read TGTGCCAGCAGCCAACTGGAGACTAGCTCCCTCGAGACCCAGTACTTC. It codes for CASSQLETSSLETQYF.

The chain links TRBV12-3 or TRBV12-4 to TRBJ2-5, with D perhaps matching TRBD2 (6 bases). The V end lost 7 bases, the J end lost 2 bases, and 11 bases lay between the germline ends. This CDR3 is built from 13 residues. The CDR3 region has the DNA TGTGCCAGCACTCCGGGGGAGCAAGAGACCCAGTACTTC. Translating it yields CASTPGEQETQYF.

The chain has TRBV6-5 and TRBJ2-7; D gene uncertain. Looked up from germline, CDR1 is MNHEY and CDR2 is SVGAGI. The V end lost 8 bases, the J end lost 5 bases, and 19 bases lay between the germline ends. This CDR3 has 14 residues. The CDR3 region has the DNA TGTGCCAGCCGCCGAGCCTATTTAGCCCACGAGCAGTACTTC. Its protein product is CASRRAYLAHEQYF.

The chain couples TRBV3-1 to TRBJ1-2; 9 nucleotides match TRBD1. Trimming took 1 base from V and 5 from J; bases not matched to a gene: 8. CDR1 is LGHDT and CDR2 is YNNKEL in the germline V gene (reference sequence). The CDR3 is made up of 16 amino acids. Here the CDR3 DNA reads TGTGCCAGCAGCCAAGGGGGAGTCGACAGGGGGTATGGCTACACCTTC. This sequence encodes CASSQGGVDRGYGYTF.

In its sample, this clonotype was seen once. The chain recombines TRBV6-5 with TRBJ2-1, with 10 bases fitting TRBD1. V trimming: 7 bases; J trimming: 8 bases; junction bases outside the gene matches: 14. The CDR3 loop spans 16 amino acids. The V gene's germline CDR1 is MNHEY and CDR2 SVGAGI. CDR3 region: CASNPRRDRGFHEQFF. The DNA for the CDR3 is TGTGCCAGCAACCCCCGGCGGGACAGGGGTTTCCATGAGCAGTTCTTC.

V is TRBV5-6 and J is TRBJ2-1, with TRBD2 identical over 8 bases. J lost 3 bases, V lost 0 bases, and 5 bases had no gene match. Germline CDR1 is SGHDT and CDR2 is YYEEEE. This CDR3 spans 16 amino acids. CDR3 coding DNA: TGTGCCAGCAGCTTGGAAGGTAGCGGGATCTACAATGAGCAGTTCTTC. Its translation: CASSLEGSGIYNEQFF.

This clonotype was recorded at least ten times. The V call is TRBV7-2, the J call TRBJ2-1; 11 positions agree with TRBD2. The CDR3 is 16 amino acids. The J segment lost 6 bases and the V segment lost 0 bases, leaving 4 bases of the junction unmatched. The germline V gene encodes CDR1 SGHTA and CDR2 FQGNSA. The CDR3 loop reads CASSLAASGGPNEQFF. The DNA of the CDR3 is TGTGCCAGCAGCTTAGCCGCTAGCGGGGGGCCCAATGAGCAGTTCTTC.

The chain links TRBV20-1 to TRBJ2-7; 7 nucleotides agree with TRBD1. V dropped 4 bases and J dropped 2; count of bases not matched to a gene: 5. The germline gives CDR1 DFQATT, CDR2 SNEGSKA (reference sequence). The CDR3 covers 13 residues. Here the CDR3 DNA reads TGCAGTGCTACCAGACAGGGACCCTACGAGCAGTACTTC. The encoded protein is CSATRQGPYEQYF.

In this sample, this clonotype turned up a few times. CDR3 loop: CASSPDWAFSGYTF. The CDR3 coding sequence is TGTGCCAGCAGCCCGGACTGGGCGTTTAGTGGCTACACCTTC. The chain is built from TRBV7-2 and TRBJ1-2, with D uncertain. V was trimmed by 5 bases and J by 7 bases, leaving 17 bases between them. Looked up from germline, CDR1 is SGHTA and CDR2 is FQGNSA. The CDR3 spans 14 residues.

This clonotype was observed a handful of times. The chain uses TRBV2 and TRBJ2-7; perhaps D is TRBD1 or TRBD2 (5 bases each). The CDR3 has 13 residues. The V gene's germline CDR1 is SNHLY and CDR2 FYNNEI. Deletions cut 8 bases from V and 7 bases from J, with 18 bases between. As DNA, the CDR3 is TGTGCCAGCGCCGGGGTAGGGGATCGTGAGCAGTACTTC. The encoded protein is CASAGVGDREQYF.

This clonotype was recorded a few times. The V gene is TRBV27, the J gene TRBJ1-6, with D uncertain. The CDR3 has 14 amino acids. Trimming stripped 2 bases from V and 6 bases from J, with 8 bases between. Germline V CDR1 and CDR2: MNHEY, SMNVEV (reference sequence). CDR3 amino acids: CASSLPGSNSPLHF. For the CDR3, the DNA is TGTGCCAGCAGTTTACCGGGAAGTAATTCACCCCTCCACTTT.

The chain carries TRBV7-2 and TRBJ1-1; D is possibly TRBD1 (5 bases). Germline V gives CDR1 SGHTA, CDR2 FQGNSA. The CDR3 contains 18 residues. Between the trimmed V and J ends, which lost 2 bases and 0 bases, there was a span of 19 bases. CDR3 bases: TGTGCCAGCAGCTTAACGGGTGGGGGGTTAGGGATGAACACTGAAGCTTTCTTT. This encodes CASSLTGGGLGMNTEAFF. Using reference TRBV7-2 and TRBJ1-1 for the parts outside the CDR3, the full variable domain is GAGVSQSPSNKVTEKGKDVELRCDPISGHTALYWYRQSLGQGLEFLIYFQGNSAPDKSGLPSDRFSAERTGGSVSTLTIQRTQQEDSAVYLCASSLTGGGLGMNTEAFFGQGTRLTVV.